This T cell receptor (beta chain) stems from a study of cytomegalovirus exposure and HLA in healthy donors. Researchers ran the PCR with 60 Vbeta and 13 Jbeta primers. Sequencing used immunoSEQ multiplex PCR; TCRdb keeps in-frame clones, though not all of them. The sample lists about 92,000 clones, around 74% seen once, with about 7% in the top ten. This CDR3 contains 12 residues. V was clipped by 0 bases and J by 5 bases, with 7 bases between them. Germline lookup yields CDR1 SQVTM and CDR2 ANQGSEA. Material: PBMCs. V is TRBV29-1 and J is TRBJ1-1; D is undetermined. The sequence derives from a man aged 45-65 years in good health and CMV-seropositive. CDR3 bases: TGCAGCGTTGAAGAGAGCACGACTGAAGCTTTCTTT. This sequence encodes CSVEESTTEAFF.